This TCR beta chain comes out of a study of T cells after yellow fever vaccination. TCRdb reanalysed the 5' RACE reads using MiXCR and keeps one entry per CDR3 protein. The table records more than 450,000 distinct CDR3 sequences, 20% to 25% of them present only once. V was pared by 3 bases and J by 2 bases, with 2 bases of the junction left unmatched. Germline values: CDR1 MNHEY, CDR2 SMNVEV (reference sequence). The CDR3 extends over 16 amino acids. Here the sequenced sample was PBMCs, taken 21 days after the first yellow fever vaccination. The TCR sequence derives from a young man who received the YFV17D yellow fever vaccine. The chain is built from TRBV27 and TRBJ2-7; the match to TRBD2 covers 15 bases. CDR3 coding DNA: TGTGCCAGCAGTTTCGGACTAGCGGGGGGGACCTACGAGCAGTACTTC. Protein product: CASSFGLAGGTYEQYF.